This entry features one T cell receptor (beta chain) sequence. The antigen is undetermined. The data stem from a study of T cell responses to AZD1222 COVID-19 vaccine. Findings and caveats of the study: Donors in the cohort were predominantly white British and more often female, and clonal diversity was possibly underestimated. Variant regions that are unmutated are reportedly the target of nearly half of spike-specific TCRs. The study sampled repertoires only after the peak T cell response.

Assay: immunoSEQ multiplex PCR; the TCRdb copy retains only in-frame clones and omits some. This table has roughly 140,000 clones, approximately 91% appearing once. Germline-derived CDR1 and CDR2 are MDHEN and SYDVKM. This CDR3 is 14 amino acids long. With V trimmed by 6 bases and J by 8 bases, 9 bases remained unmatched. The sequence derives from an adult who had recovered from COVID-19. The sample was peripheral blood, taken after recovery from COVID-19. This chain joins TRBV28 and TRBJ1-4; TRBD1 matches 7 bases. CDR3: CASRYRGSGEKLFF. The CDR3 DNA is TGTGCCAGCAGGTACAGGGGTTCGGGAGAAAAACTGTTTTTT.